This section outlines one T cell receptor beta chain sequence together with its context. Memory CD4+ cells were defined as CD4+CD45RO+CD25-. Looked up from germline, CDR1 is SGHTA and CDR2 is FQGNSA. The trim removed 2 bases at V and 6 bases at J, leaving 8 bases unmatched. The CDR3 spans 16 residues. TCRdb reprocessed the 5' RACE reads with MiXCR, giving one entry per CDR3 protein. Counted here are tens of thousands of distinct CDR3 sequences, roughly 28% occurring once; the ten biggest clones make up 3% to 3.5%. Sequenced input: tumor-infiltrating memory CD4+ T cells sorted from the breast tumor. Regarding subset: memory CD4+ T cells, CD4+CD45RO+CD25-. This TCR was sampled from a female donor with breast cancer. The V gene is TRBV7-2, the J gene TRBJ2-3; 10 bases fit TRBD2. DNA of the CDR3: TGTACCAGCAGCTTAACCGCTAGCGGGGGCTCCGATACGCAGTATTTT. Amino acids: CTSSLTASGGSDTQYF.